Listed here are 25 T cell receptor beta chains from one sample, sequenced in a study of blood T cell repertoires in COVID-19. Libraries were prepared by immunoSEQ multiplex PCR; TCRdb keeps only in-frame clonotypes and omits some of them. Counted here are around 100,000 clones, approximately 81% occurring once; the ten biggest clones make up 1.5% to 2%. The sample taken for sequencing was peripheral blood. The source is a woman in her sixties or seventies with active or convalescent COVID-19.

The chain links TRBV15 to TRBJ1-1, with a possible D match to TRBD1 (6 bases). The CDR3 runs 14 residues. Germline loops: CDR1 LNHNV, CDR2 YYDKDF (reference sequence). With 1 base removed from V and 5 bases from J, the gap between germline ends came to 11 bases. CDR3 sequence reads: CATSRVRGGTEAFF. The CDR3 region has the DNA TGTGCCACCAGCAGAGTCAGGGGTGGAACTGAAGCTTTCTTT.

The chain carries TRBV19 and TRBJ2-5; D is uncertain. This CDR3 spans 16 amino acids. Trimming stripped 2 bases from V and 4 bases from J, with 17 bases between. CDR1 and CDR2 from the germline V gene are LNHDA and SQIVND (reference sequence). The CDR3 coding sequence is TGTGCCAGTAGTATATTCCCCGTAACGAGTGGAGAGACCCAGTACTTC. Its protein is CASSIFPVTSGETQYF. Full variable domain (remainder filled in from reference TRBV19 and TRBJ2-5): DGGITQSPKYLFRKEGQNVTLSCEQNLNHDAMYWYRQDPGQGLRLIYYSQIVNDFQKGDIAEGYSVSREKKESFPLTVTSAQKNPTAFYLCASSIFPVTSGETQYFGPGTRLLVL.

The chain joins TRBV28 to TRBJ2-2, with TRBD1 matching 7 bases. The germline gives CDR1 MDHEN, CDR2 SYDVKM. The ends lost 7 bases at V and 4 bases at J; junction bases unmatched: 0. The CDR3 is made up of 12 amino acids. Here the CDR3 DNA reads TGTGCCAGCAACAGGGGCACCGGGGAGCTGTTTTTT. This encodes CASNRGTGELFF.

The V gene is TRBV28, the J gene TRBJ1-3, with TRBD1 matching over 9 bases. Trimming removed 5 bases from V and 3 bases from J; junction bases left unmatched: 8. Germline CDR1 MDHEN, CDR2 SYDVKM. The length of the CDR3 is 16 residues. The DNA for the CDR3 is TGTGCCAGCAGTCGATCACAGGGGGCGCTTGGAAACACCATATATTTT. Protein sequence: CASSRSQGALGNTIYF.

The chain carries TRBV25-1 and TRBJ2-2; the match to TRBD2 covers 8 bases. The CDR3 runs 16 residues. CDR1 and CDR2 (germline): MGHDK, SYGVNS. Trimming cost V 4 bases and J 5 bases; bases outside gene matches: 9. The CDR3 is CASSAVRGLATGELFF. The CDR3 coding sequence is TGTGCCAGCAGTGCAGTCCGAGGACTAGCAACCGGGGAGCTGTTTTTT.

In this sample, this clone turned up a few times. This chain joins TRBV24-1 and TRBJ1-3; no firm D call. V dropped 2 bases and J dropped 0 bases, with 7 bases sitting between them. The CDR3 contains 15 residues. Germline V gives CDR1 KGHDR, CDR2 SFDVKD. The CDR3 protein is CATSDSRSSGNTIYF. The CDR3 DNA follows: TGTGCCACCAGTGATTCCAGATCCTCTGGAAACACCATATATTTT.

The chain employs TRBV28 and TRBJ1-2, with D unresolved. CDR1 is MDHEN and CDR2 is SYDVKM in the germline V gene. The CDR3 has 16 amino acids. Trimming cost V 2 bases and J 0 bases, with 13 bases left between them. The CDR3 region has the DNA TGTGCCAGCAGTTTAATACAGCCTTCCTCTAACTATGGCTACACCTTC. Translation gives CASSLIQPSSNYGYTF.

This clone was recorded a few times. The chain is built from TRBV5-1 and TRBJ1-5, with D unresolved. The germline V and J ends were trimmed by 4 bases and 2 bases, with 16 bases remaining between them. Germline CDR1 and CDR2: SGHRS and YFSETQ. The CDR3 length is 16 residues. The CDR3 region is CASSPSGGGGNQPQHF. Written as DNA, the CDR3 is TGCGCCAGCAGCCCCTCGGGCGGAGGAGGCAATCAGCCCCAGCATTTT.

The gene calls are TRBV9 and TRBJ2-7; 7 bases fit TRBD2. This CDR3 spans 14 amino acids. V lost 8 bases to trimming and J lost 2 bases; unmatched junction nucleotides: 10. The germline V gene encodes CDR1 SGDLS and CDR2 YYNGEE. The CDR3 protein is CASRRLADPYEQYF. CDR3 in DNA: TGTGCCAGTCGCCGTCTAGCGGACCCCTACGAGCAGTACTTC.

The table lists this clone with a count of one. The V gene is TRBV5-1, the J gene TRBJ1-4, with TRBD1 matching over 11 bases. Germline values: CDR1 SGHRS, CDR2 YFSETQ. Losses at the gene ends were 0 bases for V and 7 bases for J; bases not matched to a gene: 2. This CDR3 has 15 residues. The CDR3 sequence is CASSLEGTGGEKLFF. CDR3 bases: TGCGCCAGCAGCTTGGAAGGGACAGGGGGTGAAAAACTGTTTTTT. Using reference TRBV5-1 and TRBJ1-4 for the parts outside the CDR3, the full variable domain is KAGVTQTPRYLIKTRGQQVTLSCSPISGHRSVSWYQQTPGQGLQFLFEYFSETQRNKGNFPGRFSGRQFSNSRSEMNVSTLELGDSALYLCASSLEGTGGEKLFFGSGTQLSVL.

CDR3 DNA sequence: TGTGCCAGCAGTATTCAGGGACATTCTGAAAAACTGTTTTTT. Protein sequence: CASSIQGHSEKLFF. The chain couples TRBV7-2 to TRBJ1-4; D might be TRBD1 (6 bases). The CDR3 totals 14 residues. Trimming cost V 6 bases and J 7 bases, with 15 bases left between them. Germline V lookup: CDR1 SGHTA, CDR2 FQGNSA.

This chain uses TRBV27 with TRBJ2-2; 11 bases map to TRBD2. After removal of 0 bases from V and 6 bases from J, the junction contained 9 bases not matched to a gene. CDR1 is MNHEY and CDR2 is SMNVEV in the germline V gene (reference sequence). The CDR3 consists of 18 residues. The CDR3 protein is CASSLSSGLAGGAGELFF. Here the CDR3 DNA reads TGTGCCAGCAGTTTATCATCGGGTCTAGCGGGAGGCGCCGGGGAGCTGTTTTTT.

The CDR3 DNA sequence: TGTGCCAGCAGCGTCCGGGACAGCAGGCAAAAACTGTTTTTT. It yields the protein CASSVRDSRQKLFF. This chain joins TRBV7-9 and TRBJ1-4; 7 positions match TRBD1. The CDR3 sequence is 14 residues long. The ends lost 5 bases at V and 9 bases at J; junction bases unmatched: 9. Germline CDR1 reads SEHNR; CDR2 reads FQNEAQ (reference sequence).

V is TRBV19 and J is TRBJ2-7; possibly TRBD1 for D (5 bases). Germline CDR1 and CDR2: LNHDA and SQIVND (reference sequence). CDR3 size: 13 residues. The ends were cut back, 8 bases at V and 2 bases at J, with 13 bases in the middle. This CDR3 reads CASGNTGPYEQYF. CDR3 sequence (DNA): TGTGCCAGTGGAAACACAGGCCCCTACGAGCAGTACTTC.

A few counts support this clone. J is TRBJ1-1 and V is TRBV5-4, with 8 nucleotides matching TRBD1. Germline loops: CDR1 SGHNT, CDR2 YYREEE (reference sequence). The CDR3 spans 14 residues. J gave up 4 bases and V 0 bases, and 2 bases lay outside the gene matches. The DNA of the CDR3 is TGTGCCAGCAGCTTGGGGACAGGGACCACTGAAGCTTTCTTT. It specifies CASSLGTGTTEAFF.

This chain connects TRBV25-1 to TRBJ1-2, with 9 bases matching TRBD1. This CDR3 comprises 14 residues. Per germline, CDR1 MGHDK and CDR2 SYGVNS. With 6 bases clipped from V and 8 bases from J, the junction kept 10 bases outside the gene matches. The DNA for the CDR3 is TGTGCCAGCAGGGGACAGGGCCTTAGGGGAGGCTACACCTTC. It translates to CASRGQGLRGGYTF.

The gene calls are TRBV6-5 and TRBJ2-1; weak D call: TRBD1 (6 bases). This CDR3 is 14 amino acids long. Germline V gene sequence: CDR1 MNHEY, CDR2 SVGAGI. The ends were cut back, 9 bases at V and 2 bases at J, with 14 bases in the middle. Here the CDR3 reads CASKQGVAYNEQFF. The CDR3 DNA sequence: TGTGCCAGTAAACAGGGCGTAGCCTACAATGAGCAGTTCTTC.

V and J are TRBV7-2 and TRBJ1-1; D gene ambiguous. Germline CDR1 is SGHTA and CDR2 is FQGNSA. The CDR3 runs to 14 residues. V dropped 1 base and J dropped 2 bases, with 8 bases sitting between them. The CDR3 region is CASSLDPSNTEAFF. CDR3 bases: TGTGCCAGCAGCTTAGATCCCAGTAACACTGAAGCTTTCTTT.

V gene TRBV7-2 combines with J gene TRBJ2-4; 11 bases map to TRBD2. V was pared by 1 base and J by 4 bases, with 0 bases of the junction left unmatched. Germline CDR1 and CDR2: SGHTA and FQGNSA. This CDR3 comprises 15 residues. CDR3 DNA sequence: TGTGCCAGCAGCTTAGTAGCGGGAGGGAAAAACATTCAGTACTTC. Protein product: CASSLVAGGKNIQYF.

The chain has TRBV11-2 and TRBJ1-4; D perhaps matches TRBD1 (6 bases). Germline V gene sequence: CDR1 SGHAT, CDR2 FQNNGV. The CDR3 is 17 residues long. With 3 bases removed from V and 11 bases from J, the gap between germline ends came to 25 bases. CDR3 residues: CASSLQGSTGPGGKLFF. Here the CDR3 DNA reads TGTGCCAGCAGCTTGCAAGGGTCCACAGGGCCTGGTGGGAAACTGTTTTTT. Together with reference TRBV11-2 and TRBJ1-4, the CDR3 gives the full variable domain: EAGVAQSPRYKIIEKRQSVAFWCNPISGHATLYWYQQILGQGPKLLIQFQNNGVVDDSQLPKDRFSAERLKGVDSTLKIQPAKLEDSAVYLCASSLQGSTGPGGKLFFGSGTQLSVL.

This clone was seen more than once but under ten times. The gene calls are TRBV27 and TRBJ1-1; 9 bases line up with TRBD1. The CDR3 is made up of 14 amino acids. J was trimmed by 2 bases and V by 6 bases; bases with no gene match: 4. Germline CDR1 is MNHEY and CDR2 is SMNVEV (reference sequence). The CDR3 nucleotides are TGTGCCAGCAGCCCGGACAGGGGCAACACTGAAGCTTTCTTT. Translated: CASSPDRGNTEAFF.

This chain joins TRBV11-2 and TRBJ1-1; 7 positions match TRBD1. J was trimmed by 3 bases and V by 7 bases; bases with no gene match: 8. In germline, CDR1 is SGHAT, CDR2 FQNNGV. The CDR3 loop spans 14 amino acids. The chain's CDR3 is CASTKGARYTEAFF. For the CDR3, the DNA is TGTGCCAGCACTAAGGGGGCTCGTTACACTGAAGCTTTCTTT.

The CDR3 bases are TGTGCCAGCAGTGACTGGGCAGGGGTGGCTTTCTTT. As protein: CASSDWAGVAFF. The chain employs TRBV6-4 and TRBJ1-1; a weak D match, TRBD1 (6 bases). Trimming cost V 1 base and J 11 bases, with 11 bases left between them. The germline V gene has CDR1 MRHNA and CDR2 SNTAGT. This CDR3 region has 12 residues.

The chain carries TRBV5-6 and TRBJ1-2; 9 positions agree with TRBD1. Germline assignment: CDR1 SGHDT and CDR2 YYEEEE. V shed 4 bases, J shed 2 bases, and the junction held 6 bases outside the gene matches. CDR3 size: 15 residues. The CDR3 DNA is TGTGCCAGCAGCCAGGGGACAGGGTTAAACTATGGCTACACCTTC. It yields the protein CASSQGTGLNYGYTF.

The genes are TRBV13 and TRBJ1-6; 7 nucleotides align to TRBD1. CDR1 and CDR2 from the germline V gene are PRHDT and FYEKMQ (reference sequence). V shed 5 bases, J shed 7 bases, and the junction held 8 bases outside the gene matches. The CDR3 contains 15 residues. CDR3 coding DNA: TGTGCCAGCAGCGGAGATACAGGGGAAAATTCACCCCTCCACTTT. This translates into CASSGDTGENSPLHF.